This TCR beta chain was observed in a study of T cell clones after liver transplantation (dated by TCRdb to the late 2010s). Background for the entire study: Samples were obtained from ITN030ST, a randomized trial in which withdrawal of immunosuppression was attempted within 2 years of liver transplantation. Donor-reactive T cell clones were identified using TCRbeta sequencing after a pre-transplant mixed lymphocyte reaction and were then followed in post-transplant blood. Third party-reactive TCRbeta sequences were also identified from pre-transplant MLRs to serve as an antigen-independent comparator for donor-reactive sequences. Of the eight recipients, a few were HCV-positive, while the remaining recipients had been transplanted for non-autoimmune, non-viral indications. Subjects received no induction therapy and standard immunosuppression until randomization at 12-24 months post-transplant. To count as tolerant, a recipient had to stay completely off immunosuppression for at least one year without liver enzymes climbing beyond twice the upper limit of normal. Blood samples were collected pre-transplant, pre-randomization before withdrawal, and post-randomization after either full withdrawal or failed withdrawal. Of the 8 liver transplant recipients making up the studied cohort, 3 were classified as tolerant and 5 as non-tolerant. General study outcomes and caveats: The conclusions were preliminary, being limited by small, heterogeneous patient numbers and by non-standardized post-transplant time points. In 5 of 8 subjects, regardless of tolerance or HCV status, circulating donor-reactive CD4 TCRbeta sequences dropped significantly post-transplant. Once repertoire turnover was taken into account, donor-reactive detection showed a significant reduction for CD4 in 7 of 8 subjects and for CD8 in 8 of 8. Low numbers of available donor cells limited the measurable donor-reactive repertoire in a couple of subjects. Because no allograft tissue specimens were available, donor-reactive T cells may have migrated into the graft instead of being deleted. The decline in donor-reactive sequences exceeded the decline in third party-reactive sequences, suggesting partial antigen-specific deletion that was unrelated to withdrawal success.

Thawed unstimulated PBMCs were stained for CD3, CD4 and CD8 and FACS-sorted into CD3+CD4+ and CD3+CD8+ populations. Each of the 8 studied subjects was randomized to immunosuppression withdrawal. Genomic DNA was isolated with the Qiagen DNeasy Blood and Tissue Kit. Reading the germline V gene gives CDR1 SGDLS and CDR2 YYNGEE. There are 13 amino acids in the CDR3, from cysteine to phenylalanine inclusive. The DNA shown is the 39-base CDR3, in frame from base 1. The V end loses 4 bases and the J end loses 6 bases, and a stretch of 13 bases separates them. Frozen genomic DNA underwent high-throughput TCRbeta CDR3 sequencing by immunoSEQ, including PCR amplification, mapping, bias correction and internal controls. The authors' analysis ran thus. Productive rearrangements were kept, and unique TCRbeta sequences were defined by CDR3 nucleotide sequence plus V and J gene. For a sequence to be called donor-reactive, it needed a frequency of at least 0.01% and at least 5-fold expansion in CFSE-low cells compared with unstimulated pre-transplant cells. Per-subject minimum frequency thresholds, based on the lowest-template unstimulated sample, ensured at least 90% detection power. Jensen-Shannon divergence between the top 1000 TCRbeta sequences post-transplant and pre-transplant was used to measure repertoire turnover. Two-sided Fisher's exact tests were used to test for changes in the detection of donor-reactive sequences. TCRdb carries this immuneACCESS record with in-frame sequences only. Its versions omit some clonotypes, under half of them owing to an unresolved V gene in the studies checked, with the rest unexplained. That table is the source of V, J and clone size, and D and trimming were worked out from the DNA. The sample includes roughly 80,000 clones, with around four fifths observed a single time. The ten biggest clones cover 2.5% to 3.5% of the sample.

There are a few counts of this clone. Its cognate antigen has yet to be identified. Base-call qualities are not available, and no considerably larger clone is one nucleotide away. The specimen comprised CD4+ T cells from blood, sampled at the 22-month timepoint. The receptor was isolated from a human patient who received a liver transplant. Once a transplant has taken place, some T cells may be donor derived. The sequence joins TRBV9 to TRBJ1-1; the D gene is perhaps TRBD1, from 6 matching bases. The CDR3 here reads CASSPGRTAEAFF. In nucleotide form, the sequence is TGTGCCAGCAGCCCGGGAAGGACAGCTGAAGCTTTCTTT.